These 5 T cell receptor beta chains were all obtained from the same sample, sequenced in a study of OX40 agonist ivuxolimab in advanced cancers. The data were produced by immunoSEQ multiplex PCR, yet TCRdb's version contains in-frame clones alone and is incomplete. The repertoire holds 70,000 to 85,000 clones, with about 88% as singletons. Specimen: CD4+ or CD8+ T cells sorted from blood, collected in a trial of the OX40 agonist ivuxolimab. Receptors were obtained from an adult with an advanced solid tumor such as melanoma, head and neck, liver or kidney cancer.

This sequence joins TRBV15 and TRBJ1-4; TRBD1 aligns across 9 bases. With 4 bases clipped from V and 7 bases from J, the junction kept 7 bases outside the gene matches. CDR3 size: 15 residues. Germline CDR1 reads LNHNV; CDR2 reads YYDKDF (reference sequence). Here the CDR3 reads CATSTPGQGGEKLFF. The CDR3 DNA is TGTGCCACCAGCACTCCGGGACAGGGCGGTGAAAAACTGTTTTTT.

This chain links TRBV19 with TRBJ2-3; tentatively, D is TRBD1 (5 bases). V was cut by 3 bases and J by 4 bases, with 11 bases left in between. This CDR3 spans 14 amino acids. Germline assignment: CDR1 LNHDA and CDR2 SQIVND (reference sequence). CDR3 protein: CASSILTGADTQYF. The CDR3 DNA sequence: TGTGCCAGTAGTATTCTTACAGGCGCAGATACGCAGTATTTT.

The rearrangement links TRBV7-9 to TRBJ2-1; TRBD2 is a possible D gene (6 bases). Germline V gene sequence: CDR1 SEHNR, CDR2 FQNEAQ (reference sequence). This CDR3 spans 15 amino acids. Trimming removed 6 bases at V and 0 bases at J, with 12 bases between. CDR3 in amino acids: CASSPAGSSYNEQFF. In DNA form, the CDR3 reads TGTGCCAGCAGTCCGGCGGGGAGCTCCTACAATGAGCAGTTCTTC.

This sequence joins TRBV5-1 and TRBJ2-1; a possible D gene is TRBD2 (6 bases). Germline lookup yields CDR1 SGHRS and CDR2 YFSETQ. This CDR3 has 14 amino acids. V lost 0 bases and J lost 8, with 12 bases in between. CDR3 sequence: CASSLGGTHHEQFF. For the CDR3, the DNA is TGCGCCAGCAGCTTGGGCGGGACTCATCATGAGCAGTTCTTC.

The J gene is TRBJ2-1, the V gene TRBV5-1; TRBD1 or TRBD2 may be the D gene (5 bases each). Between the trimmed V and J ends, which lost 4 bases and 3 bases, there was a span of 11 bases. Per germline, CDR1 SGHRS and CDR2 YFSETQ. This CDR3 contains 14 residues. CDR3 sequence (DNA): TGCGCCAGCAGCGGGACCAGTCTCTACAATGAGCAGTTCTTC. Protein: CASSGTSLYNEQFF.